This TCR beta chain is from a study of identical twins. General study findings and limits: Analyses of zero insertions could, in part, be confounded by invariant MAIT and iNKT cells.

The germline V gene encodes CDR1 MNHEY and CDR2 SVGAGI. Between the trimmed V and J ends, which lost 5 bases and 10 bases, there was a span of 15 bases. This CDR3 has 13 amino acids. Note on this clonotype: The antigen is undetermined.

TCRdb reanalysed the 5' RACE reads using MiXCR and keeps one entry per CDR3 protein. The table lists 1.5 million or so distinct CDR3 sequences, under 35% of them singletons, with about 0.27% in the top ten. The TCR comes from a newborn girl in good health. The sequenced sample consisted of cord blood. V and J are TRBV6-5 and TRBJ2-1; D is uncertain. CDR3 in DNA: TGTGCCAGCAGTGGGCCGACTTCTTACGAGCAGTTCTTC. This codes for CASSGPTSYEQFF.